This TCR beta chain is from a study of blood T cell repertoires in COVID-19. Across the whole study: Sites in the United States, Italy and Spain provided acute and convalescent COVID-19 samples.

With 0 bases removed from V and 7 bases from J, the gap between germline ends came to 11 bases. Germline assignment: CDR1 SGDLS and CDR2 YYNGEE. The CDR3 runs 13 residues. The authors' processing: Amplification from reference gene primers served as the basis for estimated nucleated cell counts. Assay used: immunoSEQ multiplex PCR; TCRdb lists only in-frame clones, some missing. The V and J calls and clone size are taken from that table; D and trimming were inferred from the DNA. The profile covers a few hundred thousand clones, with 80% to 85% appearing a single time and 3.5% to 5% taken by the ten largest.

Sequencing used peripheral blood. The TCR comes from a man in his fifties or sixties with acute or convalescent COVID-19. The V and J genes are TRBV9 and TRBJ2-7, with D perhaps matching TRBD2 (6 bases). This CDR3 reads CASSVVSGREQYF. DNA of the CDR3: TGTGCCAGCAGCGTAGTGTCAGGGAGGGAGCAGTACTTC.